This note documents a single TCR beta chain sequence. Which antigen it targets is not known. No base qualities exist here, and no much larger clone lies one base off it. This specimen belongs to a study of blood T cell repertoires in COVID-19 (dated by TCRdb to about 2020). In terms of the full investigation: Samples covering the acute and convalescent phases of COVID-19 were provided by collaborators in the United States, Italy and Spain. The prospective study material was composed of cDNA or gDNA derived from T cells, B-cell-depleted T cells, or PBMCs. Deeply sampled blood TCRbeta repertoires from subjects exposed to, actively infected with, or recovered from COVID-19 were included in the dataset. The repertoires were released in a freely available public database intended as a resource for research on the immune response to SARS-CoV-2. Samples were obtained from the ongoing ImmuneRACE study (first 160 participants) and from about 1,300 subjects provided by 6 global collaborators. Sample metadata almost always included a de-identified subject ID, COVID-19 status, age in years and sex. Where available, HLA class I and class II types were taken from metadata supplied by the sample provider and were not determined by assay-based typing.

The collaborating institutions used their own protocols to collect whole blood in K2EDTA tubes. Collaborator samples were shipped for TCRbeta analysis as frozen whole blood, isolated PBMCs, or DNA extracted from either sample type. TCRbeta CDR3 regions were amplified from genomic DNA by means of the immunoSEQ Assay, a bias-controlled multiplex PCR. Per the source publication's procedure: Within the assay, amplification of reference gene primers was used to estimate how many nucleated cells each sample contained. Sequence reads were collapsed and filtered to measure the absolute abundance of every unique TCRbeta CDR3 rearrangement. For each sample, productive Simpson clonality was calculated as the square root of Simpson's diversity index over productive rearrangements. TCRdb stores this immuneACCESS table with in-frame sequences only. Part of the clones is absent; in the studies checked, under half of the shortfall reflects unresolved V genes, and no reason is known for the rest. V and J calls and clone size are as listed in that table; D and trimming were resolved from the DNA. For this sample the table gives roughly 250,000 clones, of which about 68% were detected only once. The ten most abundant clones make up around 3.4% of the sample.

From its cysteine to its phenylalanine, the CDR3 spans 13 amino acids. CDR3 DNA is the only sequence kept; it has 39 bases, read in frame from the first base. V drops 8 bases and J drops 7 bases, leaving 17 bases in between. According to the germline V gene, CDR1 reads MNHEY and CDR2 reads SVGAGI. What the research found in general, with its limitations: Clinical and demographic metadata were provided uncurated, with the amount varying by source and participant.

Specimen: peripheral blood. This receptor was obtained from a woman older than 75 with acute or convalescent COVID-19. The sequence is built from TRBV6-5 and TRBJ2-5; the best D guess is TRBD2, with 6 bases matching. The DNA sequence follows: TGTGCCAGCCAGGGACTGGGCCTGGGGACCCAGTACTTC. This yields the protein CASQGLGLGTQYF.